A selection of T cell receptor beta chains follows, all from one sample in a study of cytomegalovirus exposure and HLA in healthy donors. Sequenced by immunoSEQ multiplex PCR; TCRdb stores in-frame clones only, minus some. Of under 110,000 clones in the sample, under 80% were seen once. The specimen sequenced was PBMCs. Receptors were obtained from a woman between 50 and 59 years old in good health and CMV-seropositive. Each CDR3 is given with its conserved first and last residue. Each record gives: J gene, V gene, D gene, clone size, CDR3 protein, CDR3 DNA. D genes are given only for firm matches. A clone size is listed for some rows: how often the clone was seen (once, few, many), or a class if it is expanded.

TRBJ1-1,TRBV11-2,-,-,CASSLGQGRNTEAFF,TGTGCCAGCAGCTTAGGGCAGGGCAGGAACACTGAAGCTTTCTTT
TRBJ2-7,TRBV7-8,-,-,CASSLFPLLTYEQYF,TGTGCCAGCAGCTTATTTCCACTACTGACCTACGAGCAGTACTTC
TRBJ2-7,TRBV4-3,TRBD2,-,CASSQESSGGLYEQYF,TGCGCCAGCAGCCAAGAGTCTAGCGGGGGGCTCTACGAGCAGTACTTC
TRBJ2-7,TRBV5-4,TRBD1,-,CASSPVGGSTTYEQYF,TGTGCCAGCAGCCCGGTAGGGGGCTCAACCACCTACGAGCAGTACTTC
TRBJ2-5,TRBV19,TRBD1,-,CASSITRRTGGRQETQYF,TGTGCCAGTAGTATAACCCGAAGGACAGGCGGTCGGCAAGAGACCCAGTACTTC
TRBJ1-6,TRBV4-1,TRBD1,-,CASSQDREDSPLHF,TGCGCCAGCAGCCAGGACAGGGAGGATTCACCCCTCCACTTT
TRBJ2-1,TRBV18,TRBD2,-,CASSPGLAGAYNEQFF,TGTGCCAGCTCCCCAGGACTAGCGGGGGCCTACAATGAGCAGTTCTTC
TRBJ2-1,TRBV7-9,-,-,CASSLDRDLYNEQFF,TGTGCCAGCAGCTTAGACAGGGATCTCTACAATGAGCAGTTCTTC
TRBJ1-1,TRBV25-1,-,-,CASSESQGAAFF,TGTGCCAGCAGTGAATCTCAGGGTGCGGCTTTCTTT
TRBJ1-4,TRBV29-1,TRBD1,-,CSIRQGNNEKLFF,TGCAGCATTAGACAGGGAAATAATGAAAAACTGTTTTTT
TRBJ1-1,TRBV6-6,-,few,CASLAGREVTEAFF,TGTGCCAGCCTAGCTGGTAGAGAGGTCACTGAAGCTTTCTTT
TRBJ2-7,TRBV5-5,-,-,CASSSIQGYPYEQYF,TGTGCCAGCAGCTCGATCCAGGGCTACCCCTACGAGCAGTACTTC
TRBJ1-1,TRBV5-5,-,many,CASSLVGRGRNTEAFF,TGTGCCAGCAGCTTGGTGGGCCGGGGGAGGAACACTGAAGCTTTCTTT
TRBJ1-3,TRBV18,TRBD1,-,CASSRLQGASHPSGNTIYF,TGTGCCAGCTCACGACTACAGGGGGCGAGTCATCCCTCTGGAAACACCATATATTTT
TRBJ1-1,TRBV19,-,few,CASSRSGFLSNTEAFF,TGTGCCAGTAGTAGGTCGGGGTTCTTGTCCAACACTGAAGCTTTCTTT
TRBJ1-2,TRBV5-1,-,-,CASSLETSFYGYTF,TGCGCCAGCAGCTTGGAAACATCCTTCTATGGCTACACCTTC
TRBJ1-5,TRBV5-8,-,-,CASSLGQISNQPQHF,TGTGCCAGCAGCTTGGGGCAGATTAGCAATCAGCCCCAGCATTTT
TRBJ2-7,TRBV28,TRBD1,-,CASSLLAGGYEQYF,TGTGCCAGCAGTTTATTGGCAGGGGGCTACGAGCAGTACTTC
TRBJ1-1,TRBV27,TRBD1,-,CASREGTGGWTEAFF,TGTGCCAGCAGGGAGGGGACAGGGGGGTGGACGGAAGCTTTCTTT
TRBJ2-3,TRBV10-1,-,once,CASSPADTQYF,TGCGCCAGCAGCCCCGCGGATACGCAGTATTTT
TRBJ2-3,TRBV11-2,-,-,CASSPWTRTDTQYF,TGTGCCAGCAGCCCCTGGACACGCACAGATACGCAGTATTTT
TRBJ1-3,TRBV7-7,-,-,CASSLDFPGNTIYF,TGTGCTAGCAGCTTAGACTTTCCTGGAAACACCATATATTTT
TRBJ2-7,TRBV4-1,TRBD1,few,CASSQGTGTGGYEQYF,TGCGCCAGCAGCCAAGGGACCGGGACAGGGGGCTACGAGCAGTACTTC
TRBJ1-5,TRBV5-6,TRBD1,-,CASSQTGALPSNQPQHF,TGTGCCAGCAGCCAGACAGGGGCCCTCCCTAGCAATCAGCCCCAGCATTTT
TRBJ2-1,TRBV5-1,-,-,CASRPGGGLNYNEQFF,TGCGCCAGCAGACCGGGGGGCGGGCTCAACTACAATGAGCAGTTCTTC
TRBJ2-3,TRBV9,-,-,CASSVQGGGFGSTDTQYF,TGTGCCAGCAGCGTACAGGGAGGAGGGTTCGGGAGCACAGATACGCAGTATTTT
TRBJ2-1,TRBV27,TRBD1,-,CASRRAGTVQGHEQFF,TGTGCCAGCCGTAGAGCCGGGACAGTCCAAGGGCATGAGCAGTTCTTC
TRBJ2-2,TRBV4-3,-,few,CASSQEADTGELFF,TGCGCCAGCAGCCAAGAGGCGGACACCGGGGAGCTGTTTTTT
TRBJ2-1,TRBV7-2,-,few,CASSLTQGTEQFF,TGTGCCAGCAGCCTCACCCAGGGGACTGAGCAGTTCTTC
TRBJ2-1,TRBV9,TRBD2,-,CASSAHSGGGHNEQFF,TGTGCCAGCAGCGCCCATAGCGGGGGGGGCCACAATGAGCAGTTCTTC
TRBJ1-1,TRBV4-2,-,-,CASSQARNTEAFF,TGTGCCAGCAGCCAAGCTAGGAACACTGAAGCTTTCTTT
TRBJ2-1,TRBV9,TRBD2,-,CASSVLAGASYNEQFF,TGTGCCAGCAGCGTGCTAGCGGGGGCGTCCTACAATGAGCAGTTCTTC
TRBJ1-2,TRBV5-6,TRBD1,few,CASSRTGVGTGYTF,TGTGCCAGCAGCAGAACAGGGGTCGGGACCGGCTACACCTTC
TRBJ2-1,TRBV11-2,-,-,CASSVVSGINEQFF,TGTGCCAGCAGCGTAGTCTCGGGGATCAATGAGCAGTTCTTC
TRBJ1-5,TRBV28,TRBD1,-,CASRLGQARQPQHF,TGTGCCAGCAGACTCGGACAGGCCCGGCAGCCCCAGCATTTT
TRBJ1-5,TRBV28,-,once,CASSFLYETGRGQPQHF,TGTGCCAGCAGTTTCCTATATGAAACCGGGAGAGGACAGCCCCAGCATTTT
TRBJ1-2,TRBV6-5,-,-,CASSLDGRYGYTF,TGTGCCAGCAGCTTAGACGGGAGATATGGCTACACCTTC
TRBJ1-2,TRBV19,-,-,CASRLEGGRPYGYTF,TGTGCCAGTAGACTCGAAGGGGGACGGCCTTATGGCTACACCTTC
TRBJ2-2,TRBV7-2,TRBD1,once,CASNLDRLTGELFF,TGTGCCAGCAACCTGGACAGGTTGACCGGGGAGCTGTTTTTT
TRBJ1-1,TRBV7-2,-,-,CASSLRTDTEAFF,TGTGCCAGCAGCTTAAGAACGGACACTGAAGCTTTCTTT
TRBJ2-5,TRBV19,TRBD1,-,CASSISLRGQGEETQYF,TGTGCCAGTAGTATATCCTTGAGGGGGCAAGGCGAAGAGACCCAGTACTTC
TRBJ1-3,TRBV9,TRBD1,-,CASSVATGATTGNTIYF,TGTGCCAGCAGCGTAGCTACAGGGGCAACTACTGGAAACACCATATATTTT
TRBJ2-7,TRBV28,-,-,CASSLASTAHGEQYF,TGTGCCAGCAGTTTAGCGAGCACAGCCCACGGCGAGCAGTACTTC
TRBJ2-7,TRBV7-6,TRBD1,-,CASSLGTDHSYEQYF,TGTGCCAGCAGTTTAGGGACAGATCACTCCTACGAGCAGTACTTC
TRBJ2-3,TRBV7-2,-,-,CASSRDTKTDTQYF,TGTGCCAGCAGCCGGGACACTAAAACAGATACGCAGTATTTT
TRBJ1-1,TRBV11-2,TRBD1,-,CASSSRDRGDTEAFF,TGTGCCAGCAGCTCCCGGGACAGGGGAGACACTGAAGCTTTCTTT
TRBJ1-1,TRBV5-1,-,-,CASSLAPGNTEAFF,TGCGCCAGCAGCTTGGCGCCAGGGAACACTGAAGCTTTCTTT
TRBJ1-1,TRBV19,-,-,CASSWGGKNTEAFF,TGTGCCAGTAGTTGGGGGGGCAAGAACACTGAAGCTTTCTTT
TRBJ1-1,TRBV5-8,TRBD1,-,CASSPARPGQPENTEAFF,TGTGCCAGCAGCCCCGCACGGCCGGGACAGCCGGAGAACACTGAAGCTTTCTTT
TRBJ1-2,TRBV29-1,TRBD1,-,CSVEVVPGQGFKTNYGYTF,TGCAGCGTTGAGGTGGTTCCGGGACAGGGTTTTAAAACGAACTATGGCTACACCTTC